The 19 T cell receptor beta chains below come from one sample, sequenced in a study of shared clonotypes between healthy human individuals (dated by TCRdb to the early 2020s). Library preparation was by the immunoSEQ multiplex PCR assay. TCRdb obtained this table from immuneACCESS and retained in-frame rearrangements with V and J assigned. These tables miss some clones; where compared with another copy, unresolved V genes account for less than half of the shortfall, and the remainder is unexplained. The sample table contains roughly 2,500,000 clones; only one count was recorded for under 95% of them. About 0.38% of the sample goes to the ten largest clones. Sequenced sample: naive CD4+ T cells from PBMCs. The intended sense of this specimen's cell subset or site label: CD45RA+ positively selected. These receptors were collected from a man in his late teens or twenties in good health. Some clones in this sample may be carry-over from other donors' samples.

The CDR3: CASRSLGHRSYEQYF. CDR3 nucleotides: TGTGCCAGTCGGTCCCTGGGACACCGCTCCTACGAGCAGTACTTC. The chain is built from TRBV11-2 and TRBJ2-7; a possible D gene is TRBD1 (6 bases). V lost 9 bases and J 0 bases, leaving 18 bases between the germline ends. Germline values: CDR1 SGHAT, CDR2 FQNNGV. The CDR3 runs 15 residues. Combining the CDR3 with reference TRBV11-2 and TRBJ2-7 gives the whole variable domain EAGVAQSPRYKIIEKRQSVAFWCNPISGHATLYWYQQILGQGPKLLIQFQNNGVVDDSQLPKDRFSAERLKGVDSTLKIQPAKLEDSAVYLCASRSLGHRSYEQYFGPGTRLTVT.

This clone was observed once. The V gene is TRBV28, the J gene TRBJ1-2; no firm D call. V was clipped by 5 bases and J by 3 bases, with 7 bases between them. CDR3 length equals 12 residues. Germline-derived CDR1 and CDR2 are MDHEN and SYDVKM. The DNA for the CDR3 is TGTGCCAGCAGTCAAGTCTACTATGGCTACACCTTC. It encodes CASSQVYYGYTF.

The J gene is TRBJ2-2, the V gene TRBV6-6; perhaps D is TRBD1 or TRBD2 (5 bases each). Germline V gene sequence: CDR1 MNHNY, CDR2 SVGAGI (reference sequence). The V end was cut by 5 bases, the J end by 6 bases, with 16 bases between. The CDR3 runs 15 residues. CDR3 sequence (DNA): TGTGCCAGCAGTCCCGGGGCTCTTGGCGCCGGGGAGCTGTTTTTT. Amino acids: CASSPGALGAGELFF.

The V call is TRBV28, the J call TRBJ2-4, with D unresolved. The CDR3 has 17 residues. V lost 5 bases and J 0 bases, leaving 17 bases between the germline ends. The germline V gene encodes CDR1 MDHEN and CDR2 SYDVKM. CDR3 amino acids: CASSPKLQLIAKNIQYF. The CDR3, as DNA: TGTGCCAGCAGTCCCAAATTACAGCTAATAGCCAAAAACATTCAGTACTTC.

The DNA for the CDR3 is TGTGCCAGCAGGAGCGCCGGGGCCCGCTACGAGCAGTACTTC. It translates to CASRSAGARYEQYF. The chain employs TRBV6-1 and TRBJ2-7; D is perhaps TRBD1 or TRBD2 (5 bases each). The CDR3 is 14 residues long. Germline V gene sequence: CDR1 MNHNS, CDR2 SASEGT. The V end lost 6 bases, the J end lost 3 bases, and 15 bases lay between the germline ends.

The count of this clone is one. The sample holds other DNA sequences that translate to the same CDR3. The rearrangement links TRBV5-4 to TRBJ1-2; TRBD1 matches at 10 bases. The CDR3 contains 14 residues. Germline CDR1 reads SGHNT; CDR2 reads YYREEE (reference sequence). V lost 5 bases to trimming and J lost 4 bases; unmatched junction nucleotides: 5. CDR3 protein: CASRRTGGSYGYTF. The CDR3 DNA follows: TGTGCCAGCAGACGGACAGGGGGTAGCTATGGCTACACCTTC.

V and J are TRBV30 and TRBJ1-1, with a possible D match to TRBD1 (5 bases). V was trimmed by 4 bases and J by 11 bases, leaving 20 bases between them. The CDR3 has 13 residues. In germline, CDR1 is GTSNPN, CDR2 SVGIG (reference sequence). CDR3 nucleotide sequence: TGTGCCTGGACCACTAATGGGGGGGTTTGGGCTTTCTTT. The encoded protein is CAWTTNGGVWAFF.

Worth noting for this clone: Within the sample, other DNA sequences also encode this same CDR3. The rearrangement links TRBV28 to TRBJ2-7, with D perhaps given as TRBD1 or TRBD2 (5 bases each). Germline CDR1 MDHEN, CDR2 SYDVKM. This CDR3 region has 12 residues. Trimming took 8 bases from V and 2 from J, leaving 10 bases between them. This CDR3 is CASRGPPYEQYF. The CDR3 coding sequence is TGTGCCAGCCGGGGACCCCCCTACGAGCAGTACTTC.

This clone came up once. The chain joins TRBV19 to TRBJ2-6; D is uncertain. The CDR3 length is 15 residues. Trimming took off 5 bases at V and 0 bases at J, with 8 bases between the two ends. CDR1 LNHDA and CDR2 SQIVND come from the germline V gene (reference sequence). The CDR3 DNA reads TGTGCCAGTAGTCCCGCGTCCTCTGGGGCCAACGTCCTGACTTTC. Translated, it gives CASSPASSGANVLTF.

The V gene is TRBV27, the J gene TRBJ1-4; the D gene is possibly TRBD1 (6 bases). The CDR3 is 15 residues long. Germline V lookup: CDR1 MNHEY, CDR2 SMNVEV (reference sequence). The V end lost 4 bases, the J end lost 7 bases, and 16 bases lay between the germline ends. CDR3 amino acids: CASSSAGALGEKLFF. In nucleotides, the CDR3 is TGTGCCAGCAGTTCTGCAGGGGCTCTGGGTGAAAAACTGTTTTTT.

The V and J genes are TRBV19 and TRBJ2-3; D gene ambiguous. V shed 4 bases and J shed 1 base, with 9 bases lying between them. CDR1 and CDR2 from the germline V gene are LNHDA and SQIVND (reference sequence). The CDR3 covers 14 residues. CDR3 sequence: CASSTTGGTDTQYF. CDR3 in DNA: TGTGCCAGTAGTACTACGGGCGGCACAGATACGCAGTATTTT.

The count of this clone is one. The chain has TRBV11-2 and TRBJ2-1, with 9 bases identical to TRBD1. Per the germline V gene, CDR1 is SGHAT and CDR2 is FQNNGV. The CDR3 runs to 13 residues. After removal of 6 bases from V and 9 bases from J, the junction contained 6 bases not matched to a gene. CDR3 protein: CASRSTGGGEQFF. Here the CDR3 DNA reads TGTGCCAGCAGGTCAACAGGGGGCGGTGAGCAGTTCTTC.

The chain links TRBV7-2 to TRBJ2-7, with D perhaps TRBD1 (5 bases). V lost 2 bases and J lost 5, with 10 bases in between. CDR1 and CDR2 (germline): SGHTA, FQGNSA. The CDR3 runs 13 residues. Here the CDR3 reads CASSLRQSHEQYF. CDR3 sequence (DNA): TGTGCCAGCAGCTTACGACAGAGTCACGAGCAGTACTTC.

DNA for the CDR3: TGTGCCAGCAGAAGGACAGGGGGCGATGAGCAGTTCTTC. It codes for CASRRTGGDEQFF. This rearrangement joins TRBV25-1 to TRBJ2-1; 11 positions agree with TRBD1. V was clipped by 6 bases and J by 8 bases; unmatched bases: 3. Germline V gene data show CDR1 as MGHDK and CDR2 as SYGVNS. The CDR3 is 13 residues long.

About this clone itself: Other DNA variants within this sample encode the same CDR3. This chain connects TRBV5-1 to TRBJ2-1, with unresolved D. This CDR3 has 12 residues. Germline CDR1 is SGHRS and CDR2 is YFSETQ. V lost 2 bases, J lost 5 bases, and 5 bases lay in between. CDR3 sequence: CASSFLDNEQFF. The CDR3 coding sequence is TGCGCCAGCAGCTTTCTGGACAATGAGCAGTTCTTC. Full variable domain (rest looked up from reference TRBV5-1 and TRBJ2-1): KAGVTQTPRYLIKTRGQQVTLSCSPISGHRSVSWYQQTPGQGLQFLFEYFSETQRNKGNFPGRFSGRQFSNSRSEMNVSTLELGDSALYLCASSFLDNEQFFGPGTRLTVL.

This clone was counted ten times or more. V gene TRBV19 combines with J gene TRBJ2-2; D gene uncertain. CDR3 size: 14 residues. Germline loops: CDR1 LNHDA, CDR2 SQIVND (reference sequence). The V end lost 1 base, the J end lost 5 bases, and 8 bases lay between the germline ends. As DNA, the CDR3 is TGTGCCAGTAGTATAGGGCAGCCGACCGGGGAGCTGTTTTTT. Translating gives CASSIGQPTGELFF.

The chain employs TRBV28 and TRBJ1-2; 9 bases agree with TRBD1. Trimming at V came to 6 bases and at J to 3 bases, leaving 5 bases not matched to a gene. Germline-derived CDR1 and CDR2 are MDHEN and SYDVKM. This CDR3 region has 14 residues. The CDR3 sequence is CASSGTGPYYGYTF. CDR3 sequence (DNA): TGTGCCAGCAGCGGGACAGGGCCCTACTATGGCTACACCTTC.

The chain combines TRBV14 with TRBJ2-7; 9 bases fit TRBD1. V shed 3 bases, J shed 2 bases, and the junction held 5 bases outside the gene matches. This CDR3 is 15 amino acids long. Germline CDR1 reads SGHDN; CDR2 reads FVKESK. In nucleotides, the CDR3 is TGTGCCAGCAGCCAGGGGACAGGGCTAGCCTACGAGCAGTACTTC. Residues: CASSQGTGLAYEQYF.

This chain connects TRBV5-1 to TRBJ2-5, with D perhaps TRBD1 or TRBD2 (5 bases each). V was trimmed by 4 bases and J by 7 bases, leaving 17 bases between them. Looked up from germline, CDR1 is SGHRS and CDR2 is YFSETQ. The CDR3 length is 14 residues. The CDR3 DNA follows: TGCGCCAGCAGCGGGGACGGGTCTTCAGGGACCCAGTACTTC. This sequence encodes CASSGDGSSGTQYF.